These 28 T cell receptor beta chains share one sample of origin, sequenced in a study of T cells after yellow fever vaccination. One entry per CDR3 protein results from TCRdb running MiXCR on the 5' RACE reads. The table lists some 350,000 distinct CDR3 sequences, approximately 3.9% of them singletons. Specimen: PBMCs, collected 5 days after the yellow fever booster vaccination. The source is a man between 18 and 35 years old who received the YFV17D yellow fever vaccine.

The chain joins TRBV6-2 or TRBV6-3 to TRBJ2-4; 7 bases agree with TRBD1. The CDR3 is 14 residues long. Germline CDR1 MNHEY, CDR2 SVGEGT. V lost 5 bases, J lost 4 bases, and 5 bases stayed unmatched. The CDR3 protein is CASSNPGQKNIQYF. The CDR3 bases are TGTGCCAGCAGTAACCCGGGACAGAAAAACATTCAGTACTTC.

This clonotype appeared a few times. This chain links TRBV27 with TRBJ2-1, with D unclear. CDR1 and CDR2 from the germline V gene are MNHEY and SMNVEV (reference sequence). V was trimmed by 4 bases and J by 6 bases, leaving 7 bases between them. There are 12 residues in the CDR3. The DNA for the CDR3 is TGTGCCAGCAGTTCCTTAAGCAATGAGCAGTTCTTC. Residues: CASSSLSNEQFF.

The chain combines TRBV5-1 with TRBJ1-1; D is unresolved. The CDR3 length is 15 residues. Germline assignment: CDR1 SGHRS and CDR2 YFSETQ. V shed 3 bases and J shed 0 bases, with 12 bases lying between them. The CDR3 loop is CASSYPGRMNTEAFF. DNA of the CDR3: TGCGCCAGCAGCTATCCGGGTCGCATGAACACTGAAGCTTTCTTT.

There are a few counts of this clonotype. The J gene is TRBJ2-1, the V gene TRBV20-1, with 16 positions matching TRBD2. Germline V gene sequence: CDR1 DFQATT, CDR2 SNEGSKA (reference sequence). This CDR3 has 17 amino acids. V lost 3 bases to trimming and J lost 9 bases; unmatched junction nucleotides: 11. The CDR3 DNA is TGCAGTGCTAGGGCCCCGGGACTAGCGGGGGGGCTTGTTGAGCAGTTCTTC. It codes for CSARAPGLAGGLVEQFF.

This clonotype was detected a few times. The chain employs TRBV20-1 and TRBJ2-1; 11 bases align to TRBD2. The CDR3 has 16 residues. The germline CDR1 and CDR2 sequences are DFQATT and SNEGSKA (reference sequence). The trim removed 6 bases at V and 0 bases at J, leaving 7 bases unmatched. Written as DNA, the CDR3 is TGCAGTGCACCGAGCCTAGCGGGGGGCTCCTACAATGAGCAGTTCTTC. Protein product: CSAPSLAGGSYNEQFF.

The chain couples TRBV12-3 or TRBV12-4 to TRBJ2-5, with D possibly called TRBD1 or TRBD2 (6 bases each). Deletions cut 11 bases from V and 5 bases from J, with 15 bases between. This CDR3 is built from 12 residues. Written as DNA, the CDR3 is TGTGCCTCGGACGGGGGCTCGGAGACCCAGTACTTC. This encodes CASDGGSETQYF.

This clonotype showed up many times. The chain couples TRBV15 to TRBJ2-5, with 8 bases fitting TRBD1. The CDR3 sequence is 12 residues long. Germline V gene sequence: CDR1 LNHNV, CDR2 YYDKDF (reference sequence). J gave up 5 bases and V 6 bases, and 2 bases lay outside the gene matches. Here the CDR3 reads CATRTGAETQYF. CDR3 nucleotide sequence: TGTGCCACCAGGACAGGGGCGGAGACCCAGTACTTC.

There are many counts of this clonotype. The genes are TRBV5-4 and TRBJ2-5; possible D gene TRBD1, 5 bases. The CDR3 is made up of 14 amino acids. Looked up from germline, CDR1 is SGHNT and CDR2 is YYREEE (reference sequence). The ends were cut back, 0 bases at V and 5 bases at J, with 11 bases in the middle. The CDR3 spells CASSLAGFSETQYF. The CDR3 DNA reads as TGTGCCAGCAGCTTGGCAGGGTTTTCGGAGACCCAGTACTTC.

The V and J genes are TRBV28 and TRBJ1-6; D may be TRBD1 (6 bases). Germline V gene data show CDR1 as MDHEN and CDR2 as SYDVKM. V lost 9 bases and J lost 4, with 13 bases in between. The CDR3 is 14 amino acids. The CDR3 sequence is CASIRQAYNSPLHF. CDR3 DNA: TGTGCCAGTATTAGACAGGCGTATAATTCACCCCTCCACTTT.

This clonotype was seen at least ten times. The V and J genes are TRBV5-1 and TRBJ1-1; D call uncertain. The CDR3 runs to 14 residues. CDR1 SGHRS and CDR2 YFSETQ come from the germline V gene. Trimming removed 5 bases at V and 0 bases at J, with 11 bases between. CDR3 amino acids: CASSGSRVNTEAFF. For the CDR3, the DNA is TGCGCCAGCAGTGGGTCTCGGGTGAACACTGAAGCTTTCTTT. Supplemented by reference TRBV5-1 and TRBJ1-1, the full variable domain reads KAGVTQTPRYLIKTRGQQVTLSCSPISGHRSVSWYQQTPGQGLQFLFEYFSETQRNKGNFPGRFSGRQFSNSRSEMNVSTLELGDSALYLCASSGSRVNTEAFFGQGTRLTVV.

This clonotype was counted at least ten times. The J gene is TRBJ2-2, the V gene TRBV7-2; D not certain. The CDR3 sequence is 14 residues long. V lost 1 base and J lost 0, with 3 bases in between. Germline V gene sequence: CDR1 SGHTA, CDR2 FQGNSA. In nucleotides, the CDR3 is TGTGCCAGCAGCTTAGAGCCGAACACCGGGGAGCTGTTTTTT. It yields the protein CASSLEPNTGELFF.

This chain joins TRBV12-3 or TRBV12-4 and TRBJ2-7, with 9 positions matching TRBD1. CDR3 size: 13 residues. With 6 bases clipped from V and 5 bases from J, the junction kept 5 bases outside the gene matches. CDR3: CASRPGQGHEQYF. As DNA, the CDR3 is TGTGCCAGCAGACCGGGACAGGGCCACGAGCAGTACTTC.

This clonotype has only a few counts. J is TRBJ2-5 and V is TRBV15; perhaps TRBD2 as D (6 bases). The ends were cut back, 5 bases at V and 0 bases at J, with 16 bases in the middle. This CDR3 region has 16 residues. Germline lookup yields CDR1 LNHNV and CDR2 YYDKDF (reference sequence). This chain's CDR3 is CATSGGGSHNQETQYF. As DNA, the CDR3 is TGTGCCACCAGCGGTGGGGGGTCCCACAACCAAGAGACCCAGTACTTC. Full variable domain (outside the CDR3, taken from reference TRBV15 and TRBJ2-5): DAMVIQNPRYQVTQFGKPVTLSCSQTLNHNVMYWYQQKSSQAPKLLFHYYDKDFNNEADTPDNFQSRRPNTSFCFLDIRSPGLGDTAMYLCATSGGGSHNQETQYFGPGTRLLVL.

The rearrangement uses TRBV11-2 and TRBJ2-5, with 10 bases fitting TRBD2. The CDR3 runs 16 residues. Germline V CDR1 and CDR2: SGHAT, FQNNGV. V lost 5 bases to trimming and J lost 2 bases; unmatched junction nucleotides: 8. As DNA, the CDR3 is TGTGCCAGCAGCCCCCCTCCAGCGGGGGGGCAAGAGACCCAGTACTTC. Translated, it gives CASSPPPAGGQETQYF.

This clonotype was detected ten times or more. The chain employs TRBV20-1 and TRBJ2-3; D remains unclear. V was shortened by 0 bases and J by 8 bases, with 9 bases between the two germline ends. The CDR3 has 12 amino acids. Germline V gene lookup returns CDR1 DFQATT and CDR2 SNEGSKA (reference sequence). This CDR3 reads CSARDQGFTQYF. For the CDR3, the DNA is TGCAGTGCTAGAGATCAAGGATTTACGCAGTATTTT.

Many counts were recorded for this clonotype. V gene TRBV4-2 combines with J gene TRBJ1-4; D remains ambiguous. The CDR3 runs to 16 residues. Germline V gene data show CDR1 as LGHNA and CDR2 as YNFKEQ. Trimming removed 0 bases from V and 4 bases from J, with 12 bases in between. CDR3 DNA: TGTGCCAGCAGCCAAGACGGGCACGGGCTTAATGAAAAACTGTTTTTT. It is translated as CASSQDGHGLNEKLFF.

This clonotype came up many times. The J gene is TRBJ1-2, the V gene TRBV6-5, with D uncertain. Trimming shortened V by 0 bases and J by 2 bases, and 10 bases separated the two germline ends. This CDR3 is built from 15 residues. Per germline, CDR1 MNHEY and CDR2 SVGAGI. CDR3 nucleotides: TGTGCCAGCAGTTACTCTATAAACGGCAACTATGGCTACACCTTC. Translation gives CASSYSINGNYGYTF.

The CDR3 here is CASSLADSSYNEQFF. The CDR3 nucleotides are TGCGCCAGCAGCTTGGCGGACAGCTCCTACAATGAGCAGTTCTTC. The genes are TRBV5-1 and TRBJ2-1, with TRBD1 as a possible D gene (6 bases). V was shortened by 0 bases and J by 0 bases, with 7 bases between the two germline ends. The germline V gene has CDR1 SGHRS and CDR2 YFSETQ. CDR3 size: 15 residues.

This clonotype was counted a few times. This sequence joins TRBV5-1 and TRBJ1-2; 7 bases fit TRBD1. The CDR3 consists of 14 residues. Germline lookup yields CDR1 SGHRS and CDR2 YFSETQ. V lost 2 bases to trimming and J lost 6 bases; unmatched junction nucleotides: 7. CDR3 amino acids: CASSLSGTADGYTF. The DNA for the CDR3 is TGCGCCAGCAGCTTAAGTGGGACAGCTGATGGCTACACCTTC.

This chain joins TRBV4-3 and TRBJ2-3, with 10 bases fitting TRBD2. Germline V gene lookup returns CDR1 LGHNA and CDR2 YSLEER. With 0 bases clipped from V and 5 bases from J, the junction kept 8 bases outside the gene matches. The length of the CDR3 is 17 residues. This CDR3 reads CASSQDASGGAGDTQYF. CDR3 coding DNA: TGCGCCAGCAGCCAAGATGCAAGCGGGGGGGCTGGAGATACGCAGTATTTT.

This sequence joins TRBV19 and TRBJ2-7; D perhaps matches TRBD1 (5 bases). V gave up 3 bases and J gave up 3 bases, with 12 bases separating them. Germline assignment: CDR1 LNHDA and CDR2 SQIVND (reference sequence). The CDR3 length is 14 residues. In DNA, the CDR3 is TGTGCCAGTAGTATGATGCAGGGAATCTACGAGCAGTACTTC. Protein: CASSMMQGIYEQYF.

In its sample, this clonotype was seen a few times. The chain combines TRBV18 with TRBJ1-1; weak D call: TRBD1 (5 bases). Trimming pared 3 bases from V and 6 bases from J, leaving 11 bases between. CDR3 length: 13 residues. CDR1 KGHSH and CDR2 LQKENI come from the germline V gene. CDR3 DNA sequence: TGTGCCAGCTCACCCGGGGCTATTGCTGAAGCTTTCTTT. Translating it yields CASSPGAIAEAFF.

The sample holds a few counts of this clonotype. CDR3 loop: CASSPGQGIFYEQYV. CDR3 sequence (DNA): TGTGCCAGCTCACCAGGGCAGGGGATCTTCTACGAGCAGTACGTC. V is TRBV18 and J is TRBJ2-7, with D maybe TRBD1 (6 bases). The CDR3 is made up of 15 amino acids. Germline assignment: CDR1 KGHSH and CDR2 LQKENI. The V gene lost 2 bases and the J gene lost 3 bases, with 14 bases spanning the gap.

This clonotype was counted only a few times. The chain joins TRBV5-4 to TRBJ2-5, with a possible D match to TRBD1 (5 bases). The germline V and J ends were trimmed by 2 bases and 5 bases, with 16 bases remaining between them. Germline V gene data show CDR1 as SGHNT and CDR2 as YYREEE (reference sequence). The CDR3 spans 15 residues. CDR3 DNA sequence: TGTGCCAGCAGCTTAGGGCCACTGACAGCGGAGACCCAGTACTTC. Its protein is CASSLGPLTAETQYF.

The J gene is TRBJ2-5, the V gene TRBV6-2 or TRBV6-3, with 10 bases fitting TRBD2. Germline V gene lookup returns CDR1 MNHEY and CDR2 SVGEGT. V was pared by 5 bases and J by 7 bases, with 10 bases of the junction left unmatched. The CDR3 consists of 15 residues. The CDR3 DNA reads TGTGCCAGCAGTAGAGAGCGGGGGGGCCTTGGGACCCAGTACTTC. Encoded protein: CASSRERGGLGTQYF.

This clonotype was seen a handful of times. At one end the junction does not follow the germline gene, possibly because of a read error. The chain recombines TRBV27 with TRBJ2-3; 7 nucleotides agree with TRBD1. This CDR3 is built from 14 residues. CDR1 is MNHEY and CDR2 is SMNVEV in the germline V gene (reference sequence). CDR3 DNA: TGCACCAGCAGCGAGGGGGCGATGTCGGATACGCAGTATTTT. It codes for CTSSEGAMSDTQYF.

In this sample, this clonotype turned up a few times. The chain links TRBV20-1 to TRBJ2-3, with D perhaps being TRBD1 or TRBD2 (5 bases each). From germline, CDR1 is DFQATT and CDR2 SNEGSKA (reference sequence). V was trimmed by 6 bases and J by 0 bases, leaving 19 bases between them. The CDR3 sequence is 16 residues long. The CDR3 sequence: CSARGKDDPSTDTQYF. The CDR3, as DNA: TGCAGTGCGAGGGGAAAGGACGACCCTAGCACAGATACGCAGTATTTT.

This clonotype was detected only a few times. The chain links TRBV5-1 to TRBJ1-1; no definite D call. Trimming took off 6 bases at V and 1 base at J, with 13 bases between the two ends. The CDR3 loop spans 14 amino acids. The germline V gene has CDR1 SGHRS and CDR2 YFSETQ. The CDR3 DNA is TGCGCCAGCAACCCCGGTGGCTCGAACACTGAAGCTTTCTTT. Its translation is CASNPGGSNTEAFF. Complete variable domain (other parts from reference TRBV5-1 and TRBJ1-1): KAGVTQTPRYLIKTRGQQVTLSCSPISGHRSVSWYQQTPGQGLQFLFEYFSETQRNKGNFPGRFSGRQFSNSRSEMNVSTLELGDSALYLCASNPGGSNTEAFFGQGTRLTVV.